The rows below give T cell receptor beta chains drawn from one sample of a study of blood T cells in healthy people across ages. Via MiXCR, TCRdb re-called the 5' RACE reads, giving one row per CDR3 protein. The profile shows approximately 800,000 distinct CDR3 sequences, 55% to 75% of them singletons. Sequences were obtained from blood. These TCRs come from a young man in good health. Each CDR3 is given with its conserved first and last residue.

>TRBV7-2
CASSLTRTGELFF
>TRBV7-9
CASSLASSVFLQETQYF
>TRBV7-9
CASSEGPGLDYGYTF
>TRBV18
CASSPAFGGQNSGANVLTF
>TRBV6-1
CASSEARLRDTQYF
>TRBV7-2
CASSHPGTGSRYTF
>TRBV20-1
CSARDQEDRLYEQYF
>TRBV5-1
CASSLSGSAVQETQYF
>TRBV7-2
CASSLVGQGDHIQYF
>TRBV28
CASSLSDSPLHF
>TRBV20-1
CSPKGGMRTEAFF
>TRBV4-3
CASSQAIGLAGGAEQFF
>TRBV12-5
CASALEDTQYF
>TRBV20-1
CSANGGSGNPYEQYF
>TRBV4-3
CASSQLSRDRNTDTQYF